The rows below give T cell receptor beta chains drawn from one sample of a study of blood T cell repertoires in COVID-19. Here immunoSEQ multiplex PCR was the method, and the copy in TCRdb shows in-frame clones only, minus some. The table lists about 260,000 clones, 90% of them singletons. The sequenced sample was PBMCs or T cells enriched from blood (not recorded which). Every receptor here comes from a woman between 25 and 40 years old with acute COVID-19. Each CDR3 is given with its conserved first and last residue. Size is stated for part of the rows, as once, few or many counts, or as a class when the clone is expanded.

abundance	v_gene	j_gene	CDR3aa
-	TRBV28	TRBJ2-1	CASSFGGPYNEQFF
-	TRBV24-1	TRBJ2-1	CATASDQAGYEQFF
-	TRBV6-6	TRBJ2-1	CASSPGGSSYNEQFF
-	TRBV3-1/TRBV3-2	TRBJ2-7	CASSAQGYSYEQYF
once	TRBV4-2	TRBJ2-2	CASSQDRLSGSSNTGELFF
-	TRBV18	TRBJ2-7	CASSPGLAGGVYEQYF
-	TRBV19	TRBJ1-3	CASSHQAGPSGNTIYF
-	TRBV13	TRBJ2-2	CASSSGTGAGELFF
-	TRBV6-2/TRBV6-3	TRBJ1-6	CASSSTGARNSPLHF
-	TRBV7-2	TRBJ2-7	CASSLVSGVSYEQYF
-	TRBV5-1	TRBJ2-2	CASSLGLNMNTGELFF
-	TRBV5-6	TRBJ1-1	CASSTSAGAAFF
-	TRBV28	TRBJ1-1	CASLESGGVGTEAFF
-	TRBV3-1/TRBV3-2	TRBJ1-1	CASSTVDLGAEAFF
-	TRBV27	TRBJ2-7	CASSRPGHSYEQYF
-	TRBV5-1	TRBJ1-6	CASSPGTGERSDSPLHF
-	TRBV6-5	TRBJ1-6	CASSYQGPNSPLHF
-	TRBV10-1	TRBJ1-1	CASSESRGREAFF
-	TRBV4-1	TRBJ2-6	CASSREDRAATGANVLTF
-	TRBV28	TRBJ1-2	CASSQRQGAYGYTF
-	TRBV5-4	TRBJ1-1	CASSHTGVTEAFF
-	TRBV9	TRBJ2-1	CASSARSSGVYNEQFF
once	TRBV28	TRBJ2-3	CASSLGLAGLDTQYF
-	TRBV11-2	TRBJ1-6	CASSFQGPNNSPLHF
-	TRBV19	TRBJ1-1	CASSMGQGNTEAFF
-	TRBV7-2	TRBJ2-2	CASSLGGLGSAGELFF
-	TRBV5-1	TRBJ1-2	CASSLGSGYGYTF
-	TRBV7-9	TRBJ2-7	CASSHGQGAFNEQYF
-	TRBV28	TRBJ2-7	CASSSHGQGIYEQYF
-	TRBV4-1	TRBJ1-5	CASSQDMERPNQPQHF
-	TRBV5-3	TRBJ2-7	CARSFRDFEHLSSYEQYF
-	TRBV3-1/TRBV3-2	TRBJ1-1	CASSQENVQVNTEAFF
-	TRBV14	TRBJ2-3	CASSRGQGTDTQYF
-	TRBV27	TRBJ2-7	CASSFGLHYEQYF
-	TRBV4-1	TRBJ2-7	CASSQEGTEFYEQYF
-	TRBV7-8	TRBJ1-5	CASSTAVGQPQHF
-	TRBV5-4	TRBJ2-7	CATRTSGAVEQYF
once	TRBV5-1	TRBJ1-3	CASSPGGTGNTIYF
once	TRBV27	TRBJ2-1	CASNTAGGSYNEQFF
-	TRBV9	TRBJ2-3	CASSVGAVAGSGTDTQYF
-	TRBV6-5	TRBJ1-1	CASSRQVNPNTEAFF